Below, one T cell receptor (beta chain) is given with its context. The data derive from a study of control samples from healthy donors and cancer patients. Trimming removed 2 bases at V and 10 bases at J, with 10 bases between. The CDR3 totals 13 residues. Germline values: CDR1 SGDLS, CDR2 YYNGEE. Using immunoSEQ multiplex PCR, the repertoire was profiled, and TCRdb retains in-frame clones only, with some absent. Here the sample spans about 170,000 clones, 80% to 95% being singletons. This chain connects TRBV9 to TRBJ1-6; D is unresolved. Sequenced: blood. This TCR was recovered from a woman in her fifties or sixties in good health. The chain's CDR3 is CASSVKPDSPLHF. The CDR3 DNA sequence: TGTGCCAGCAGCGTTAAGCCGGACTCACCCCTCCACTTT.